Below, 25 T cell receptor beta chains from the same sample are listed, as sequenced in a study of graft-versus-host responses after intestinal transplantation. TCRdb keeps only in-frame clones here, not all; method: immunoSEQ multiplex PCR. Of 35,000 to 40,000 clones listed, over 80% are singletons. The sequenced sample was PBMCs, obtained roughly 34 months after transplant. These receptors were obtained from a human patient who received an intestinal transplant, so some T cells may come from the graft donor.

The CDR3 protein is CASSSGGVGREQFF. The CDR3 region has the DNA TGTGCCAGCAGCAGCGGGGGGGTGGGTCGTGAGCAGTTCTTC. The rearrangement links TRBV5-4 to TRBJ2-1; 10 nucleotides align to TRBD2. Germline assignment: CDR1 SGHNT and CDR2 YYREEE (reference sequence). V shed 4 bases and J 9 bases; nucleotides not matched to a gene: 7. The CDR3 contains 14 residues.

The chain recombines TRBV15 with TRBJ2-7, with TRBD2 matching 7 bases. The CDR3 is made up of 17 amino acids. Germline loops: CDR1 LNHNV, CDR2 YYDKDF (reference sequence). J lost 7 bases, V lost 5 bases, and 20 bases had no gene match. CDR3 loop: CATSRDLTSERLREQYF. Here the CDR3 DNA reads TGTGCCACCAGCCGGGACCTTACTAGCGAGAGGTTACGGGAGCAGTACTTC.

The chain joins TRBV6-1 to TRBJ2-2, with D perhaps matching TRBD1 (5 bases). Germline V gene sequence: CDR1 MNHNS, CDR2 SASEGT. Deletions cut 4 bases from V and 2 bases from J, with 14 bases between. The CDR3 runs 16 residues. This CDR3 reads CASSVPQAKNTGELFF. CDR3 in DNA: TGTGCCAGCAGTGTCCCACAGGCAAAAAACACCGGGGAGCTGTTTTTT.

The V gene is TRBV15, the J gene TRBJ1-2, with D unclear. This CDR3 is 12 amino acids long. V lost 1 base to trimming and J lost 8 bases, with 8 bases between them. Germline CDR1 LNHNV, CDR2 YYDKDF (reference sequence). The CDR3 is CATSRANVGYTF. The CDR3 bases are TGTGCCACCAGCAGAGCGAATGTGGGCTACACCTTC.

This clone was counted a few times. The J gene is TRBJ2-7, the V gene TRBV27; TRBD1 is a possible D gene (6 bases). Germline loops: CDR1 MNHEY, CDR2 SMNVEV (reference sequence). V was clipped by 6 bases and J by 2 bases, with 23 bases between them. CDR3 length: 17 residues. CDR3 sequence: CASSPLSSTGFTYEQYF. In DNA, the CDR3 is TGTGCCAGCAGCCCCCTCTCTTCCACAGGGTTCACCTACGAGCAGTACTTC.

The CDR3 sequence is CAWSVGQVSYEQYF. CDR3 sequence (DNA): TGTGCCTGGAGTGTCGGGCAGGTCTCCTACGAGCAGTACTTC. This sequence joins TRBV30 and TRBJ2-7; D gene unclear. The germline CDR1 and CDR2 sequences are GTSNPN and SVGIG (reference sequence). Trimming left V 0 bases short and J 0 bases short, with 9 bases between. CDR3 length: 14 amino acids.

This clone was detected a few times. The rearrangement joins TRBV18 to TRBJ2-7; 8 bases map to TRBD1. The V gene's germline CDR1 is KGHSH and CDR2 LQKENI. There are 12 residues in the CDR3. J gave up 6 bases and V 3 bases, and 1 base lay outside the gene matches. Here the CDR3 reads CASSPTGAEQYF. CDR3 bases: TGTGCCAGCTCACCGACAGGGGCCGAGCAGTACTTC.

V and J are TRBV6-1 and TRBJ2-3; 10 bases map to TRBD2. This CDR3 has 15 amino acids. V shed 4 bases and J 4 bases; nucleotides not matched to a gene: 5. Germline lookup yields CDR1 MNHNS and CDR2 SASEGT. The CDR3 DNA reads TGTGCCAGCAGTGGGACAGCGGGAGGGCCAGATACGCAGTATTTT. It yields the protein CASSGTAGGPDTQYF.

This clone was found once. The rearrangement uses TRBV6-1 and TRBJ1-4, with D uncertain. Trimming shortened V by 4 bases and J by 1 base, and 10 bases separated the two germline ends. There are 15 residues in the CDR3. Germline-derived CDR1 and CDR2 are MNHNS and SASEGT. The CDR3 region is CASSGSDGTNEKLFF. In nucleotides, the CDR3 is TGTGCCAGCAGTGGGTCCGACGGAACTAATGAAAAACTGTTTTTT.

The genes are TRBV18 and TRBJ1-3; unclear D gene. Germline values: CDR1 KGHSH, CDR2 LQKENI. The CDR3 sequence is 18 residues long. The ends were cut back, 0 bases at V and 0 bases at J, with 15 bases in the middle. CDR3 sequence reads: CASSPPQAANPSGNTIYF. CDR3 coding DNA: TGTGCCAGCTCACCACCCCAGGCTGCGAACCCCTCTGGAAACACCATATATTTT.

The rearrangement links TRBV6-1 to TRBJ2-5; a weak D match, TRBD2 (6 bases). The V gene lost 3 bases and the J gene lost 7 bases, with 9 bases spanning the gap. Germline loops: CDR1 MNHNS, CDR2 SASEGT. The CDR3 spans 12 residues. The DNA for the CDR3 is TGTGCCAGCAGTGACACCGGGGGGACCCAGTACTTC. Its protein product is CASSDTGGTQYF.

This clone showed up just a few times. This CDR3 reads CASSLLGRELFF. The CDR3 DNA reads as TGTGCCAGCAGTTTATTGGGGAGGGAGCTGTTTTTT. The chain is built from TRBV27 and TRBJ2-2; no reliable D call. CDR1 and CDR2 from the germline V gene are MNHEY and SMNVEV (reference sequence). The CDR3 spans 12 residues. With 1 base removed from V and 9 bases from J, the gap between germline ends came to 6 bases.

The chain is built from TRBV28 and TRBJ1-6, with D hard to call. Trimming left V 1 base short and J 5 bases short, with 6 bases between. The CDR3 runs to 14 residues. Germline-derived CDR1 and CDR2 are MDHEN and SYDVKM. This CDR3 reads CASSLLGNNSPLHF. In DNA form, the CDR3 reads TGTGCCAGCAGTTTATTGGGAAATAATTCACCCCTCCACTTT.

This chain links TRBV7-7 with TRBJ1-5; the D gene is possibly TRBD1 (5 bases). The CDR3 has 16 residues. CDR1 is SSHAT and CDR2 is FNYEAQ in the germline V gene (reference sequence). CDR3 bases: TGTGCTTGGGGCCCCCCAGACGGGGACGAGTGTCAGCCCCAGCATTTT. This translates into CAWGPPDGDECQPQHF.

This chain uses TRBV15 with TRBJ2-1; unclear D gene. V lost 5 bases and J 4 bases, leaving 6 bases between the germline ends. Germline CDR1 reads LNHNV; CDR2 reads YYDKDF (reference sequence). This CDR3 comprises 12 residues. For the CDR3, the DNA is TGTGCCACCAGCTCGCGATACAATGAGCAGTTCTTC. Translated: CATSSRYNEQFF.

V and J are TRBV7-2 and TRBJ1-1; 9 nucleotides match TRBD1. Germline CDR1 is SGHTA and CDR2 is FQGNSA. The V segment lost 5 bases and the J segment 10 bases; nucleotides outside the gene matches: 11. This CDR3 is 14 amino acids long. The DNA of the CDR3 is TGTGCCAGCAGCCAAGGGGGACAGGGACGGCGAGCTTTCTTT. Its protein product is CASSQGGQGRRAFF.

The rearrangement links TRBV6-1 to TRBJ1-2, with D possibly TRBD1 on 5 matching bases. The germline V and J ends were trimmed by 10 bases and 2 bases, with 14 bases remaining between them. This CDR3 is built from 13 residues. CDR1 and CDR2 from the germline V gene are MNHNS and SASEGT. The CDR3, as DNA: TGTGCCACCCCCGGGACCCTAAACTATGGCTACACCTTC. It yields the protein CATPGTLNYGYTF.

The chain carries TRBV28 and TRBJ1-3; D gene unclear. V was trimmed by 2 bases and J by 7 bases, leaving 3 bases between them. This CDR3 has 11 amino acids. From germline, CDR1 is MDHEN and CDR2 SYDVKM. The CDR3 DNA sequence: TGTGCCAGCAGTTTAAGGAACACCATATATTTT. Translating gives CASSLRNTIYF.

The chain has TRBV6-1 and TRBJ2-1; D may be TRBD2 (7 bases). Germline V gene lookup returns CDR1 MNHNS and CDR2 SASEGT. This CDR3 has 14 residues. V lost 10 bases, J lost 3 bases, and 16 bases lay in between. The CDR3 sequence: CATEGGVFYNEQFF. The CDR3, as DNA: TGTGCCACCGAAGGGGGGGTATTCTACAATGAGCAGTTCTTC.

The CDR3: CASSLGGTASSGNTIYF. CDR3 in DNA: TGCGCCAGCAGCTTGGGGGGGACAGCGAGCTCTGGAAACACCATATATTTT. This chain joins TRBV5-1 and TRBJ1-3, with 7 bases identical to TRBD1. With V trimmed by 0 bases and J by 0 bases, 6 bases remained unmatched. Germline-derived CDR1 and CDR2 are SGHRS and YFSETQ. The CDR3 loop spans 17 amino acids.

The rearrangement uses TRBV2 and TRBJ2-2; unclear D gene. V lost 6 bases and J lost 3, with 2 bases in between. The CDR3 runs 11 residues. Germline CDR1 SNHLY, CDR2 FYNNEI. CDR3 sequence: CASRDTGELFF. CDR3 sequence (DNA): TGTGCCAGCAGAGACACCGGGGAGCTGTTTTTT.

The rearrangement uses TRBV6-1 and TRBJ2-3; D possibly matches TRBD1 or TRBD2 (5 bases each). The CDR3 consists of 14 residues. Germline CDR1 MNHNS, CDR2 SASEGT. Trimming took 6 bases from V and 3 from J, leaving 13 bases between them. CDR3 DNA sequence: TGTGCCAGCAGACGGGACGGACCAACAGATACGCAGTATTTT. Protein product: CASRRDGPTDTQYF.

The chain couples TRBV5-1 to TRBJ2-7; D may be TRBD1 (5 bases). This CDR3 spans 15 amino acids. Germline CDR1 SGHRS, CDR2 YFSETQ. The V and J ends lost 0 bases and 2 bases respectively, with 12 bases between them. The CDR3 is CASSLAAGSTYEQYF. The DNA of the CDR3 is TGCGCCAGCAGCTTGGCGGCAGGGTCTACCTACGAGCAGTACTTC.

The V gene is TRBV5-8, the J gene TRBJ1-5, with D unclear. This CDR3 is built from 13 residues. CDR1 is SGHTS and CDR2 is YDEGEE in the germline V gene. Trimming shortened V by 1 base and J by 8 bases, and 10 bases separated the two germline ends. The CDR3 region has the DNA TGTGCCAGCAGCTTGCACCAACGGGAGCCCCAGCATTTT. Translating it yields CASSLHQREPQHF.

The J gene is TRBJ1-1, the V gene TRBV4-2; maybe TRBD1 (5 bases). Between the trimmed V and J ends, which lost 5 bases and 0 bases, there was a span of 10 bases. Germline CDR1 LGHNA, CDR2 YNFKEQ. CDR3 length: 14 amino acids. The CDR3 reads CASSSGKVNTEAFF. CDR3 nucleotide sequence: TGTGCCAGCAGCTCAGGGAAAGTGAACACTGAAGCTTTCTTT.